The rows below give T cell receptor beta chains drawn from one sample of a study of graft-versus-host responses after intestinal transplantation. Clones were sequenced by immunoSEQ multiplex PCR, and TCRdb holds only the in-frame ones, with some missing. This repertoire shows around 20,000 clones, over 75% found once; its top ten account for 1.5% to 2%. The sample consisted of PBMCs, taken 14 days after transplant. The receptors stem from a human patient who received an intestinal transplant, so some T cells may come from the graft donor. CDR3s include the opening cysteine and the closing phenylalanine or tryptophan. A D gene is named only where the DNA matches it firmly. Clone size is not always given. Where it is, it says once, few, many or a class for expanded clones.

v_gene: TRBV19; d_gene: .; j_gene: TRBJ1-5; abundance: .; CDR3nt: TGTGCCAGTAGTCTGGATCGGGGCTATAGCAATCAGCCCCAGCATTTT; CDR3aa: CASSLDRGYSNQPQHF
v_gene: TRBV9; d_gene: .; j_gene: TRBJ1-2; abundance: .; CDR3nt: TGTGCCAGCAGCGTAGATTCTGCAGGGCCCTATCCCCCCTATGGCTACACCTTC; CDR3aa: CASSVDSAGPYPPYGYTF
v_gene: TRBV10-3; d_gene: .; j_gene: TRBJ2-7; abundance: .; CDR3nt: TGTGCCATCAGTGTCTCCCAGGGTATTGGGTACCAGCAGTACTTC; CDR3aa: CAISVSQGIGYQQYF
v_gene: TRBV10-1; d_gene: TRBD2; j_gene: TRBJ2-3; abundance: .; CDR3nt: TGCGCCAGCAGCCGGACTAGCGGGACTAGCACAGATACGCAGTATTTT; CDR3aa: CASSRTSGTSTDTQYF
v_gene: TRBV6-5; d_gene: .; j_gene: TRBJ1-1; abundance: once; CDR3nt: TGTGCCAGCAGTTACTCAACAGGGTCTGACACTGAAGCTTTCTTT; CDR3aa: CASSYSTGSDTEAFF
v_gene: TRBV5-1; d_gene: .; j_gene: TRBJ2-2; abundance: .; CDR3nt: TGCGCCAGCACCCTAACGGGGGGCGAGACCGGGGAGCTGTTTTTT; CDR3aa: CASTLTGGETGELFF
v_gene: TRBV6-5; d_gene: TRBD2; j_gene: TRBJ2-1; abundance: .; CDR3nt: TGTGCCAGCAGTTACGTCGGCAGCGGGAGGGCCAATGAGCAGTTCTTC; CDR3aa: CASSYVGSGRANEQFF
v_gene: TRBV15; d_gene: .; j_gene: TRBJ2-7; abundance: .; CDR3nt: TGTGCCACCAGCAGAGACAGGCCCTCCTACGAGCAGTACTTC; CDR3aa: CATSRDRPSYEQYF
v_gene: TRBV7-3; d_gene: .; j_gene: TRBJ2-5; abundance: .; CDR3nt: TGTGCCAGCAGCTTAGAGACCCAGTACTTC; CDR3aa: CASSLETQYF
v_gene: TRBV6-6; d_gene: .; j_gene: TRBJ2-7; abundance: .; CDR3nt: TGTGCCAGCGGGTCGAGCTCCTACGAGCAGTACTTC; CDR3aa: CASGSSSYEQYF
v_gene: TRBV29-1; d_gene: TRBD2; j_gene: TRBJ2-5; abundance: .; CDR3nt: TGCAGCGTCGCCGGGACTAGCGGGGGGGTTGAGACCCAGTACTTC; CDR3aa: CSVAGTSGGVETQYF
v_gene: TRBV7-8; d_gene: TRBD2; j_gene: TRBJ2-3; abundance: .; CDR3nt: TGTGCCAGCAGCTGGACTAGCGGCACAGATACGCAGTATTTT; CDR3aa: CASSWTSGTDTQYF
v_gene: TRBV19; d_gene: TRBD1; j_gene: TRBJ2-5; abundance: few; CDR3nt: TGTGCCAGTAGCCTGGACAGGGGGCAAGAGACCCAGTACTTC; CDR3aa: CASSLDRGQETQYF
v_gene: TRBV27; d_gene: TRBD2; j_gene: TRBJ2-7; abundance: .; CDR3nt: TGTGCCAGCAGTCCGATACTGGGACTAGCGGGACCCTACGAGCAGTACTTC; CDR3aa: CASSPILGLAGPYEQYF
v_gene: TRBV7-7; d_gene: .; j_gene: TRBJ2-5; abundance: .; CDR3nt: TGTGCTAGCAGCCTATATCATGGGGGAGGAGAGACCCAGTACTTC; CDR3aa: CASSLYHGGGETQYF
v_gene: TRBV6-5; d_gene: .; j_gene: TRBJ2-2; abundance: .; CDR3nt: TGTGCCAGCAGTTACTCTGCAGGGGCCACCGGGGAGCTGTTTTTT; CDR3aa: CASSYSAGATGELFF
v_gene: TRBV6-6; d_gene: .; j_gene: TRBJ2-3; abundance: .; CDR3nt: TGTGCCAGTGTTCGATCTAGGGCAAACACAGATACGCAGTATTTT; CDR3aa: CASVRSRANTDTQYF
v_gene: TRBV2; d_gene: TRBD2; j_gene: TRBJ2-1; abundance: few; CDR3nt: TGTGCCAGCAGTGATACACCTAGCGGGAGATTGGGTGAGCAGTTCTTC; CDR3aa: CASSDTPSGRLGEQFF
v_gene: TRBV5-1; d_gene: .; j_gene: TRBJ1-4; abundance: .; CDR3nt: TGCGCCAGCAGCTCCGGGCCGACAGGACGACATGAAAAACTGTTTTTT; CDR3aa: CASSSGPTGRHEKLFF
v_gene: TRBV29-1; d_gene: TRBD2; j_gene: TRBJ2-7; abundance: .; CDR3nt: TGCAGCGGTGGGGGGGGACCCTTAGGCGAGCAGTACTTC; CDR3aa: CSGGGGPLGEQYF
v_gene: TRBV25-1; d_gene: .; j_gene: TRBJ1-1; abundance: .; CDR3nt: TGTGCCAGCAGTCGAGGTTATGAAGCTTTCTTT; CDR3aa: CASSRGYEAFF
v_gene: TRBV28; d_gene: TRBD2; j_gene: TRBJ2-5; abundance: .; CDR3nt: TGTGCCAGCAGTTCTGGACTAGCGGAGACCCAGTACTTC; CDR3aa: CASSSGLAETQYF
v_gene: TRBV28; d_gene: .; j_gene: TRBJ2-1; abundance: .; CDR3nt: TGTGCCAGCAGTTTATTGACAGAGCAGTTCTTC; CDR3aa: CASSLLTEQFF
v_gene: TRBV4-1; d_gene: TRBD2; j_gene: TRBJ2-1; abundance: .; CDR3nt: TGCGCCAGCAGCCAGACCGGGACTAGCCCGTTCTTC; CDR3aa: CASSQTGTSPFF
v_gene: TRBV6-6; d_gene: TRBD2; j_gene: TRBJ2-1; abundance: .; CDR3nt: TGTGCCAGCGGATATAGCGGGAGTTCCCTCAGGGATGAGCAGTTCTTC; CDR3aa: CASGYSGSSLRDEQFF
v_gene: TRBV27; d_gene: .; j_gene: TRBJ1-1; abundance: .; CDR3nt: TGTGCCAGCAGAATGGAAGGACGGGTGAACACTGAAGCTTTCTTT; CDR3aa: CASRMEGRVNTEAFF
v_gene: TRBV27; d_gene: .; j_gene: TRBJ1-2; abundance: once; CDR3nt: TGTGCCAGCAGACAGGGATTCAACTATGGCTACACCTTC; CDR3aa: CASRQGFNYGYTF
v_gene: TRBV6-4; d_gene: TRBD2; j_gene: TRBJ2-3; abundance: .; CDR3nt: TGTGCCAGCAGTGAGGGGGGGAGCACAGATACGCAGTATTTT; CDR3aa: CASSEGGSTDTQYF
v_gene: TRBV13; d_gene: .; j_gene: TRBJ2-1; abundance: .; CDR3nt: TGTGCCAGCAGCTTAGGCCTAGCCCCGAATGAGCAGTTCTTC; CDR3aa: CASSLGLAPNEQFF
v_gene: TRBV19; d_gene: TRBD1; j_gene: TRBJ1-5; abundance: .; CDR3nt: TGTGCCAGTACCCTTTCCGGGACAGGGAACAATCAGCCCCAGCATTTT; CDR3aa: CASTLSGTGNNQPQHF
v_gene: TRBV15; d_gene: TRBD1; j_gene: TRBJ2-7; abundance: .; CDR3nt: TGTGCCACCAGCAGACCCTCCGGGACAGGGGCATACGAGCAGTACTTC; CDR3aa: CATSRPSGTGAYEQYF
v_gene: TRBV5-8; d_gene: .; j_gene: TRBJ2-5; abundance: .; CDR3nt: TGTGCCAGCAGCTTGTTCAGGGGAGAGACCCAGTACTTC; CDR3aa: CASSLFRGETQYF
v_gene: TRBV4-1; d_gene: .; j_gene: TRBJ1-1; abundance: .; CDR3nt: TGCGCCAGCAGCCAAGATAGGGGGGTCGATTCCAACTTT; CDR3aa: CASSQDRGVDSNF
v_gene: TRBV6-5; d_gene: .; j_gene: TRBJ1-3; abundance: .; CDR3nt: TGTGCCAGCAGTTCCAACGGACTGGCTGGAAACACCATATATTTT; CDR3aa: CASSSNGLAGNTIYF
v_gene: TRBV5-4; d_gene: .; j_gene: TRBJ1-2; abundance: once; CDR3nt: TGTGCCAGCAGCTTGGGACAGGAACCCTATGGCTACACCTTC; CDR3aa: CASSLGQEPYGYTF
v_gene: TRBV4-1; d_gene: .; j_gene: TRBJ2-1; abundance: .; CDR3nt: TGCGCCAGCAGCCAAGCGGGCAGGTCCTCCTACAATGAGCAGTTCTTC; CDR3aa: CASSQAGRSSYNEQFF
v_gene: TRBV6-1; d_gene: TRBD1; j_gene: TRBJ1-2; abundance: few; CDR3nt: TGTGCCAGCAGTGAAGGTTTCAGAGGCCAGAGCGGGCCGGGACAGGGATTCTATGGCTACACCTTC; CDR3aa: CASSEGFRGQSGPGQGFYGYTF
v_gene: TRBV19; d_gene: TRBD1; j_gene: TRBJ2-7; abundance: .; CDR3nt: TGTGCCAGTAGTAACAGGGGAAGGAACTCCTACGAGCAGTACTTC; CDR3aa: CASSNRGRNSYEQYF
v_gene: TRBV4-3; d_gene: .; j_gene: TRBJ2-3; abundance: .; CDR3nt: TGCGCCAGCAGCCAAGTATCGGTAGGATGGGCGCAGTATTTT; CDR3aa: CASSQVSVGWAQYF